This TCR beta chain was sequenced for a study of T cells in localized non-small cell lung cancer. Study-wide points: Uninvolved adjacent lung had the highest recorded T cell clonality, with tumor below it. Those with higher blood T cell density had longer overall survival.

Clones were sequenced by immunoSEQ multiplex PCR, and TCRdb holds only the in-frame ones, with some missing. In the table there are about 33,000 clones, around 90% of which are singletons. V lost 4 bases to trimming and J lost 1 base; unmatched junction nucleotides: 0. Germline V gene sequence: CDR1 MGHDK, CDR2 SYGVNS. The CDR3 has 13 amino acids. For this clone: What it recognizes is unknown.

This TCR was sampled from a man aged 40-75 years with stage III lung adenocarcinoma. Sequencing was performed on peripheral blood mononuclear cells, taken before any cancer treatment. V is TRBV25-1 and J is TRBJ2-5, with TRBD1 matching 7 bases. The CDR3: CASSGQGQETQYF. DNA for the CDR3: TGTGCCAGCAGTGGACAGGGCCAAGAGACCCAGTACTTC.